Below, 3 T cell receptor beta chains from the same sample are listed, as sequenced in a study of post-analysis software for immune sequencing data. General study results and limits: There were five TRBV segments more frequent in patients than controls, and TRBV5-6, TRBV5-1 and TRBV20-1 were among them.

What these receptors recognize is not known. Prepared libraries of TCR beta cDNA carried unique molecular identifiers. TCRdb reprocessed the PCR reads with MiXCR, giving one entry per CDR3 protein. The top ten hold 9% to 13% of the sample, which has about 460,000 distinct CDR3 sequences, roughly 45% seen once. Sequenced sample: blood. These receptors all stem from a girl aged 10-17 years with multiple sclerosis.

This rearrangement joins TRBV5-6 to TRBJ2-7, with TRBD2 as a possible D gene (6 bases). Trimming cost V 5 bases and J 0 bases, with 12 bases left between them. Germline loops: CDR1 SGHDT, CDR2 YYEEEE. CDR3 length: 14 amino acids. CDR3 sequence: CASSPLAISYEQYF. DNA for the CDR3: TGTGCCAGCAGTCCTCTAGCGATCTCCTACGAGCAGTACTTC.

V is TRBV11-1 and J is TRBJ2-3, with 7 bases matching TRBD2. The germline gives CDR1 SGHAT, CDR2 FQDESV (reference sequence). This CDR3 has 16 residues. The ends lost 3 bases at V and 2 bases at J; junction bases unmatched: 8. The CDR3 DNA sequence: TGTGCCAGCAGCTTCACGGCTAGCGGAAACACAGATACGCAGTATTTT. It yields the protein CASSFTASGNTDTQYF.

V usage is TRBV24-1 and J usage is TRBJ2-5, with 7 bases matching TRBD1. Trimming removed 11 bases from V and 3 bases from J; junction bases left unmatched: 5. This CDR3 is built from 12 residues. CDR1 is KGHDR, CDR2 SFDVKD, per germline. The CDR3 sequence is CANMTGKETQYF. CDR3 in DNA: TGTGCCAACATGACAGGGAAAGAGACCCAGTACTTC.